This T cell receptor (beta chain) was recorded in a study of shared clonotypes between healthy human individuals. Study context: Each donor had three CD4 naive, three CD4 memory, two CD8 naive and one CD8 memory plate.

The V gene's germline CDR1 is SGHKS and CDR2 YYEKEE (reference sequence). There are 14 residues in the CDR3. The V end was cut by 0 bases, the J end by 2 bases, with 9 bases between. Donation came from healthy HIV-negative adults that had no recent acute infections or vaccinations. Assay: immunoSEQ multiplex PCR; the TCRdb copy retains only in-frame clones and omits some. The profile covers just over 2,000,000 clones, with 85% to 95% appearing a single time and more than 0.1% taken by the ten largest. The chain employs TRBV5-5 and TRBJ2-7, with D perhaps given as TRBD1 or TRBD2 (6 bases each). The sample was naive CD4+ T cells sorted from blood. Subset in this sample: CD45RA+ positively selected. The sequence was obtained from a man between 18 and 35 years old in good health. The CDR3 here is CASSLEGGPYEQYF. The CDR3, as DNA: TGTGCCAGCAGCTTGGAGGGGGGTCCCTACGAGCAGTACTTC.